This TCR beta chain was identified during a study of cytomegalovirus exposure and HLA in healthy donors. Study-level findings and limits: Roughly uniform sequencing depth across donors was assumed, possibly incorrectly.

PCR was performed using 60 Vbeta and 13 Jbeta primers. Clones were sequenced by immunoSEQ multiplex PCR, and TCRdb holds only the in-frame ones, with some missing. The sample contains fewer than 50,000 clones, over 55% of which appear only once. Participants comprised healthy donors of bone marrow. Regarding this clone: Its antigen is unknown.

This clonotype was obtained from a man aged 55 to 70 in good health and CMV-seropositive. Sequenced sample: PBMCs.

In DNA form, the CDR3 reads TGTGCCAGCAGTACAGGGAAGGCATTTCTCCAAGGTTCCTACGAGCAGTACTTC. It specifies CASSTGKAFLQGSYEQYF. V and J are TRBV6-4 and TRBJ2-7, with D possibly TRBD1 on 6 matching bases. The CDR3 totals 18 residues. V was pared by 5 bases and J by 1 base, with 24 bases between. Germline CDR1 MRHNA, CDR2 SNTAGT.